The sample holds many counts of the clone carrying this T cell receptor beta chain. The antigen remains unidentified. The data were obtained in a study of T cell repertoires in cytomegalovirus infection. Study background: Public signatures in TCR beta pointed to CMV infection and matching HLA type. Findings and caveats of the study: Dominant in the ex vivo response were TCR beta clonotypes restricted by HLA-C and specific for CMV.

TCRdb redid the calling of the reads with MiXCR, one entry per CDR3 protein. Here the sample spans over 150,000 distinct CDR3 sequences, approximately 18% being singletons. V was clipped by 4 bases and J by 5 bases, with 12 bases between them. Per the germline V gene, CDR1 is SGHTA and CDR2 is FQGNSA. This CDR3 spans 14 amino acids. V gene TRBV7-2 combines with J gene TRBJ2-1; the D is unclear. The sample comprised CD8+ T cells from PBMCs. The source of this sequence is a human donor in good health (CMV status not recorded). Some clones in this sample may be carry-over from other donors' samples. The CDR3 spells CASSSALSDNEQFF. The CDR3 coding sequence is TGTGCCAGCAGCTCCGCGTTGTCAGACAATGAGCAGTTCTTC. Full variable domain (missing parts from reference TRBV7-2 and TRBJ2-1): GAGVSQSPSNKVTEKGKDVELRCDPISGHTALYWYRQSLGQGLEFLIYFQGNSAPDKSGLPSDRFSAERTGGSVSTLTIQRTQQEDSAVYLCASSSALSDNEQFFGPGTRLTVL.